Listed below are T cell receptor beta chains from one sample, sequenced in a study of immune evolution from preneoplasia to lung adenocarcinoma. TCRdb keeps only in-frame clones here, not all; method: immunoSEQ multiplex PCR. The sample carries about 3,600 clones, around four fifths recorded once. What was sequenced was FFPE adjacent normal lung tissue. The receptor source for this set is a person aged 60-79 years with lung adenocarcinoma. The CDR3 runs from the conserved cysteine through the conserved F or W. The D gene is left open where the match is weak. Only some rows state a clone size, as once, few, many or a class for expanded clones.

TRBJ2-7	TRBV30	NA	NA	TGTGCCTTGGGGATGAATGCCTACGAGCAGTACTTC	CALGMNAYEQYF
TRBJ2-1	TRBV28	NA	NA	TGTGCCAGCAAACTTAGCGACTCCTACAATGAGCAGTTCTTC	CASKLSDSYNEQFF
TRBJ1-2	TRBV10-3	NA	NA	TGTGCCATCAGTGAGTCGGAGAGAGGTTCCCGGTACAGCTACACCTTC	CAISESERGSRYSYTF
TRBJ2-7	TRBV5-1	NA	NA	TGCGCCAGCAGCTTGGCCAATGGCAGTCCTCGGTACTTC	CASSLANGSPRYF
TRBJ1-1	TRBV28	NA	NA	TGTGCCAGCAGTGTCAGCACTGAAGCTTTCTTT	CASSVSTEAFF
TRBJ2-2	TRBV25-1	NA	NA	TGTGCCAGCAGTGACATAGCGAACACCGGGGAGCTGTTTTTT	CASSDIANTGELFF
TRBJ2-7	TRBV7-9	TRBD2	NA	TGTGCCAGCAGCGCCCCGGGACTAGCGGGAGGCTACGAGCAGTACTTC	CASSAPGLAGGYEQYF
TRBJ1-1	TRBV4-3	NA	few	TGCGCCAGCAGCCAAGATATAAGGAGCACTGAAGCTTTCTTT	CASSQDIRSTEAFF
TRBJ1-5	TRBV2	TRBD1	NA	TGTGCCAGCAGTGAAGCGACAGGGTTGAGTCAGCCCCAGCATTTT	CASSEATGLSQPQHF
TRBJ2-7	TRBV29-1	TRBD2	large	TGCAGCGTTGCGGCTAGCGGGAGCTCCTACGAGCAGTACTTC	CSVAASGSSYEQYF
TRBJ2-3	TRBV9	NA	few	TGTGCCAGCAGCGTAGGCTCGGAACTCAGCACAGATACGCAGTATTTT	CASSVGSELSTDTQYF
TRBJ2-1	TRBV2	TRBD2	NA	TGTGCCAGCGGAGGGACTAGCGGAACTCGGGATGAGCAGTTCTTC	CASGGTSGTRDEQFF
TRBJ2-5	TRBV10-3	TRBD1	NA	TGTGCCATCGGGTCAGGGGGCCAAGAGACCCAGTACTTC	CAIGSGGQETQYF
TRBJ2-7	TRBV27	TRBD1	NA	TGTGCCAGCAGTTCTCTCGCCGGGACAGGGGGCTTCGAGCAGTACTTC	CASSSLAGTGGFEQYF
TRBJ1-2	TRBV7-9	TRBD1	NA	TGTGCCAGCAGCCCGGGACAGACCTATGGCTACACCTTC	CASSPGQTYGYTF
TRBJ1-4	TRBV28	NA	NA	TGTGCCAGCAGTCTTGGCGGGTTTCAGGAAAAACTGTTTTTT	CASSLGGFQEKLFF
TRBJ2-2	TRBV11-1	TRBD1	NA	TGTGCCAGCAGCCTTGGACAGGGGCACACCGGGGAGCTGTTTTTT	CASSLGQGHTGELFF
TRBJ2-1	TRBV28	NA	once	TGTGCCAGCGGGGGACTGTCCTACAATGAGCAGTTCTTC	CASGGLSYNEQFF
TRBJ2-3	TRBV4-3	TRBD2	once	TGCGCCAGCAGCCAGGACCCAGCGGGGGTAGACTCAGATACGCAGTATTTT	CASSQDPAGVDSDTQYF
TRBJ2-7	TRBV10-3	NA	NA	TGTGCCATCAGCGCCGACCCGCTAGCGCATTCCTACGAGCAGTACTTC	CAISADPLAHSYEQYF
TRBJ2-3	TRBV10-3	TRBD2	few	TGTGCCATCAGGGAAGCGGGACCACGCCCAGATACGCAGTATTTT	CAIREAGPRPDTQYF
TRBJ2-7	TRBV29-1	NA	NA	TGCAGCGTTACGACATCTTCCTACGAGCAGTACTTC	CSVTTSSYEQYF